This T cell receptor beta chain was documented in a study of early T cells in non-severe SARS-CoV-2 infection. Unique molecular identifiers were attached to individual cDNA molecules. TCRdb called the 5' RACE reads again in MiXCR, with one record for every CDR3 protein. Of 88,000 or so distinct CDR3 sequences in the sample, just under 15% are singletons; the top ten hold 5.5%. V was cut by 3 bases and J by 4 bases, with 6 bases left in between. The CDR3 is made up of 12 amino acids. The germline V gene has CDR1 DFQATT and CDR2 SNEGSKA (reference sequence). Only a few counts were recorded for this clonotype.

This chain joins TRBV20-1 and TRBJ1-4, with D hard to call. The sequencing sample was made of whole blood. The source of this sequence is an adult who was a healthcare worker with PCR-confirmed SARS-CoV-2 infection or an uninfected control (not recorded which). The CDR3 region is CSASSGNEKLFF. The CDR3 DNA reads as TGCAGTGCTAGTTCGGGTAATGAAAAACTGTTTTTT.